This is a list of T cell receptor beta chains from one sample in a study of post-analysis software for immune sequencing data. TCRdb reanalysed the PCR reads using MiXCR and keeps one entry per CDR3 protein. The repertoire holds about 180,000 distinct CDR3 sequences, with 30% as singletons. Sequencing input: blood. The receptor set was obtained from a girl aged 5 to 17 with multiple sclerosis. Both conserved end residues are part of each CDR3. Each record gives: D gene, J gene, V gene, clone size, CDR3 DNA, CDR3 protein. A D gene is named only where the DNA matches it firmly. Part of the rows lack a size; the others show once, few, many or a class for expanded clones.

TRBD2,TRBJ2-1,TRBV5-1,few,TGCGCCAGCAGCTTGGCCCTCCTAGCGGGAGGTGTCCACAATGAGCAGTTCTTC,CASSLALLAGGVHNEQFF
-,TRBJ2-7,TRBV27,many,TGTGCCAGCGCGCGGCTCCCGGGACGCCCCGCGTCGGAGCAGTACTTC,CASARLPGRPASEQYF
-,TRBJ2-1,TRBV18,-,TGTGCCAGCTCACCGGGGCAGGGATCGGTTCATGAGCAGTTCTTC,CASSPGQGSVHEQFF
-,TRBJ2-1,TRBV5-1,many,TGCGCCAGCAGCTCATCCTCCTACAATGAGCAGTTCTTC,CASSSSSYNEQFF
TRBD1,TRBJ2-2,TRBV7-9,-,TGTGCCAGCAGCCGCCGGACAGGGGAGACCGGGGAGCTGTTTTTT,CASSRRTGETGELFF
TRBD2,TRBJ2-3,TRBV2,few,TGTGCCAGCCGGGGGAGGGGTTCCACAGATACGCAGTATTTT,CASRGRGSTDTQYF
TRBD2,TRBJ2-3,TRBV5-1,many,TGCGCCAGCAGCTTAGGAACTAGCGGGAGCTCAGCTATCACAGATACGCAGTATTTT,CASSLGTSGSSAITDTQYF
-,TRBJ2-7,TRBV7-9,few,TGTGCCAGCAGCTTGGCCCTGGGCCAAAACGAGCAGTACTTC,CASSLALGQNEQYF
-,TRBJ2-1,TRBV7-2,-,TGTGCCAGCAGCTTGCCCGCTAGCTATGAGCAGTTCTTC,CASSLPASYEQFF
-,TRBJ1-4,TRBV2,-,TGTGCCAGCAGTAGAGCGGGGTCAACTAATGAAAAACTGTTTTTT,CASSRAGSTNEKLFF
-,TRBJ2-1,TRBV7-3,-,TGTGCCAGCAACTTAGGGGACCTTCAGGATGAGCAGTTCTTC,CASNLGDLQDEQFF
-,TRBJ2-7,TRBV28,many,TGTGCCAGCACCCCGGGACCCCTCTACGAGCAGTACTTC,CASTPGPLYEQYF
-,TRBJ1-2,TRBV12-3/TRBV12-4,many,TGTGCCAGCACCCCGGGGACACCCAACTATGGCTACACCTTC,CASTPGTPNYGYTF
-,TRBJ2-1,TRBV12-3/TRBV12-4,-,TGTGCCAGCAGCCCTCCCACCCTCAATTCCTACAATGAGCAGTTCTTC,CASSPPTLNSYNEQFF
TRBD1,TRBJ1-4,TRBV28,-,TGTGCCGGAGGAGGGGGCGATGAAAAACTGTTTTTT,CAGGGGDEKLFF
TRBD1,TRBJ1-2,TRBV14,once,TGTGCCAGCAGCCTGGGGACAGGGCTGCTGGTAAACTATGGCTACACCTTC,CASSLGTGLLVNYGYTF